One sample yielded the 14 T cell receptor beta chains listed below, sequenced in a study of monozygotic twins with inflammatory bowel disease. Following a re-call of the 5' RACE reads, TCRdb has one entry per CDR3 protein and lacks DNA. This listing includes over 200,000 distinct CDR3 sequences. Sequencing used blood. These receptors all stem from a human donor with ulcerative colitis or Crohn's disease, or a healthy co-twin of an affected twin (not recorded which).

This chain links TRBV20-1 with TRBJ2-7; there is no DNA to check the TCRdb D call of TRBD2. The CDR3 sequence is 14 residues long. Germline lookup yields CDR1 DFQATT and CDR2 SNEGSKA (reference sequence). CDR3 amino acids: CSASSGLAWYEQYF.

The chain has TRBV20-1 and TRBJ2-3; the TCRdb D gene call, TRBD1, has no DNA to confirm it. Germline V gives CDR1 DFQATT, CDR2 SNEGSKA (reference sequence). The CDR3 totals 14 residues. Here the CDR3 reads CSAPGDQATDTQYF.

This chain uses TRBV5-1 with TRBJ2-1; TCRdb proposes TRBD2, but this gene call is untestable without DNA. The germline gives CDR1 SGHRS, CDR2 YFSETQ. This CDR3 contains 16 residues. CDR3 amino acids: CASSLGSSGGGNEQFF.

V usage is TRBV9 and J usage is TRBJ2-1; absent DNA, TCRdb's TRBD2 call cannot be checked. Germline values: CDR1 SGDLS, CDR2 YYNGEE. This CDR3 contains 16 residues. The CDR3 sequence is CASSVAGSSGYNEQFF. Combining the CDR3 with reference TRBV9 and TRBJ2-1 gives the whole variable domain DSGVTQTPKHLITATGQRVTLRCSPRSGDLSVYWYQQSLDQGLQFLIQYYNGEERAKGNILERFSAQQFPDLHSELNLSSLELGDSALYFCASSVAGSSGYNEQFFGPGTRLTVL.

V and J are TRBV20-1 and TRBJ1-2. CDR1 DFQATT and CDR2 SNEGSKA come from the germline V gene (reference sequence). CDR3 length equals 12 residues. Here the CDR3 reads CSAREQNYGYTF.

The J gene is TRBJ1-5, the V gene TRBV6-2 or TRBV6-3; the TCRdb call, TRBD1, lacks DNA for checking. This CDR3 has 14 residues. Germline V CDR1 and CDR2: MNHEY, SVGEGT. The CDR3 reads CASAHGTGVQPQHF.

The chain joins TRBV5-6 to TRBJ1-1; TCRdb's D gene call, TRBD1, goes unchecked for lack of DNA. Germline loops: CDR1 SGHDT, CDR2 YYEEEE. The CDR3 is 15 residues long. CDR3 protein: CASSSVGTGSTEAFF.

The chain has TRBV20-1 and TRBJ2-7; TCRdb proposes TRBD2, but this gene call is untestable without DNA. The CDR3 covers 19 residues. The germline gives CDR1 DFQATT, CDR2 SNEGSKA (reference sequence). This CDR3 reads CSARPLGAPSGRAAYEQYF.

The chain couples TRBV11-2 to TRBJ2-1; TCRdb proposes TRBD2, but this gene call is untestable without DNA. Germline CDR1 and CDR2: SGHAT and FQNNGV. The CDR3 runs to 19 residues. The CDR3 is CASSLRAGVAGSSYNEQFF.

This CDR3 is CSARVVQGAGETQYF. The genes are TRBV20-1 and TRBJ2-5; the TRBD1 assignment by TCRdb is unverifiable without DNA. Germline V gene sequence: CDR1 DFQATT, CDR2 SNEGSKA (reference sequence). CDR3 length: 15 residues.

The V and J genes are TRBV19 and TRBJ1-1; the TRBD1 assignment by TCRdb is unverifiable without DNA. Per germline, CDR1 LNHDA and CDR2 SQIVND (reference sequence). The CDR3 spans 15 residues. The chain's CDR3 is CASSIAETGRTEAFF.

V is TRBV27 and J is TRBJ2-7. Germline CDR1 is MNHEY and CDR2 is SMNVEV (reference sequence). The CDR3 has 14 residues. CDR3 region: CASSSLDSSYEQYF.

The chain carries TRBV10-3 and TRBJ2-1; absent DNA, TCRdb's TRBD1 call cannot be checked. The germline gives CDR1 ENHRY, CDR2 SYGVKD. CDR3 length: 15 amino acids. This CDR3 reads CAISGGLSSYNEQFF.

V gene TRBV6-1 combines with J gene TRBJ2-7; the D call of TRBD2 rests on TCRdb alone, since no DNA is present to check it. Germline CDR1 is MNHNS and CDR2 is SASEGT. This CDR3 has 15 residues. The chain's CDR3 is CASSTGLAGSYEQYF.